This TCR beta chain was profiled in a study of response to subunit inactivated influenza vaccine. Findings and limits, study-wide: There was a suggestion from the authors that each seasonal influenza vaccination recruits few new T cells.

This clonotype was observed a few times. Its antigen is currently unknown. TCRdb fed the RT-PCR reads into MiXCR, producing one record per CDR3 protein. This table has around 540,000 distinct CDR3 sequences, approximately 10% appearing once. CDR3 length: 13 amino acids. Germline CDR1 SGHTA, CDR2 FQGNSA. V dropped 5 bases and J dropped 6 bases, with 14 bases sitting between them. This clonotype was obtained from a man aged 50-60 years who received an inactivated influenza vaccine. The chain combines TRBV7-2 with TRBJ2-7; D remains ambiguous. The material was PBMCs from blood, obtained on the day of vaccination. CDR3 amino acids: CASSTRPSGEQYF. The CDR3 DNA sequence: TGTGCCAGCAGCACTCGGCCAAGTGGCGAGCAGTACTTC.